This T cell receptor beta chain was identified in a study of blood T cells in healthy people across ages. With a J-beta primer mix and a sample-barcoded 5' primer, a second PCR ran about 7 to 12 cycles. TCRdb called the 5' RACE reads again in MiXCR, with one record for every CDR3 protein. Found here are around 900,000 distinct CDR3 sequences, approximately 50% of them singletons; the top ten hold about a fifth. Trimming took 3 bases from V and 9 from J, leaving 14 bases between them. Germline assignment: CDR1 LGHDT and CDR2 YNNKEL (reference sequence). CDR3 length: 14 amino acids. This receptor was taken from a woman aged 60 to 75 in good health. This rearrangement joins TRBV3-1 to TRBJ1-4; no definite D call. Sequencing used blood. The CDR3 region is CASSHSRPLKKLFF. CDR3 nucleotides: TGTGCCAGCAGCCACAGCAGGCCTCTGAAAAAACTGTTTTTT.